This TCR beta chain was sequenced for a study of T cells in Graves' hyperthyroidism and ophthalmopathy. CDR3 size: 16 residues. V lost 0 bases to trimming and J lost 6 bases, with 16 bases between them. Germline values: CDR1 SGDLS, CDR2 YYNGEE. It was RNA transcripts that yielded the amplified TCR beta CDR3 regions. TCR CDR3 underwent first-round RT-PCR with the HTBI primer set. TCRdb ran MiXCR on the multiplex PCR reads and lists one entry per CDR3 protein. This sample has 350,000 to 400,000 distinct CDR3 sequences, with 11% to 15% found just once. Not enrolled were patients with uncontrolled infection, other autoimmune disease, pregnancy or lactation. Study-wide results and caveats: Ophthalmopathy was told apart from stable hyperthyroidism by a 13 V-J model. Onset of ophthalmopathy came a median roughly 6.4 months after the model predicted it.

This clonotype has just a few counts. Its antigen is still unknown. J is TRBJ2-1 and V is TRBV9; D assignment may be TRBD1 or TRBD2 (6 bases each). Sequencing was done on a sample of blood. The TCR sequence derives from a woman in her sixties with Graves' hyperthyroidism. The CDR3 protein is CASSVEALGGLNEQFF. CDR3 nucleotide sequence: TGTGCCAGCAGCGTAGAAGCATTGGGGGGCCTCAATGAGCAGTTCTTC.